This passage covers 22 T cell receptor beta chains from one sample sequenced in a study of shared clonotypes between healthy human individuals. The table came from immunoSEQ multiplex PCR; TCRdb's copy has only in-frame clones and leaves some out. The sample holds 80,000 to 100,000 clones, 60% to 70% seen once. Source material: memory CD8+ T cells sorted from blood. Subset described: CD45RO+ cells pooled with CCR7-negative TemRA cells. The receptor source for this set is a man under 40 in good health.

This clone was counted at least ten times. This chain links TRBV7-9 with TRBJ2-5, with TRBD2 matching 10 bases. Germline loops: CDR1 SEHNR, CDR2 FQNEAQ (reference sequence). The CDR3 is 17 amino acids. The V gene end was trimmed by 5 bases and the J gene end by 5 bases; junction bases not matched to a gene: 14. CDR3: CASSPRTSGFFGETQYF. CDR3 nucleotide sequence: TGTGCCAGCAGCCCCAGGACTAGCGGATTTTTCGGGGAGACCCAGTACTTC.

A few counts support this clone. This sample also contains other DNA sequences that code for the same CDR3. This rearrangement joins TRBV28 to TRBJ2-7; D remains ambiguous. The CDR3 consists of 12 residues. V dropped 5 bases and J dropped 2 bases, with 7 bases sitting between them. Per the germline V gene, CDR1 is MDHEN and CDR2 is SYDVKM. The CDR3, as DNA: TGTGCCAGCAGTCCTACAACCTACGAGCAGTACTTC. This codes for CASSPTTYEQYF.

On this clone: At the DNA level, this CDR3 is encoded by other sequences in the same sample as well. V and J are TRBV6-5 and TRBJ2-7; perhaps D is TRBD1 or TRBD2 (5 bases each). Looked up from germline, CDR1 is MNHEY and CDR2 is SVGAGI. The CDR3 sequence is 12 residues long. The V end lost 6 bases, the J end lost 3 bases, and 9 bases lay between the germline ends. DNA for the CDR3: TGTGCCAGCAGGGGGACCGACTACGAGCAGTACTTC. Translating it yields CASRGTDYEQYF.

The count of this clone is one. The V gene is TRBV5-1, the J gene TRBJ2-5, with 7 bases lining up with TRBD1. Germline V gene lookup returns CDR1 SGHRS and CDR2 YFSETQ. V gave up 4 bases and J gave up 0 bases; unmatched junction bases: 21. The CDR3 sequence is 20 residues long. CDR3 loop: CASSPRRQGENKKHQETQYF. The CDR3 nucleotides read TGCGCCAGCAGCCCGAGGCGGCAGGGGGAAAACAAAAAACACCAAGAGACCCAGTACTTC.

The genes are TRBV19 and TRBJ2-1, with 11 bases identical to TRBD1. CDR1 and CDR2 from the germline V gene are LNHDA and SQIVND (reference sequence). The trim removed 8 bases at V and 6 bases at J, leaving 9 bases unmatched. The CDR3 is 15 residues long. The CDR3, as DNA: TGTGCCAGTGCCTACCGGGACAGGGGGTTCAATGAGCAGTTCTTC. This codes for CASAYRDRGFNEQFF.

The CDR3 is CASSSFYEQYF. The CDR3 nucleotides are TGTGCCAGCAGTTCTTTTTACGAGCAGTACTTC. The V and J genes are TRBV6-5 and TRBJ2-7; D is unresolved. V was shortened by 4 bases and J by 4 bases, with 5 bases between the two germline ends. This CDR3 has 11 amino acids. Germline V lookup: CDR1 MNHEY, CDR2 SVGAGI.

V gene TRBV7-2 combines with J gene TRBJ2-7; D may be TRBD2 (5 bases). CDR1 and CDR2 (germline): SGHTA, FQGNSA. The CDR3 has 14 residues. Trimming stripped 0 bases from V and 6 bases from J, with 12 bases between. The CDR3 nucleotides are TGTGCCAGCAGCTTAGCCGGGGTAGAGGGCGAGCAGTACTTC. Its protein is CASSLAGVEGEQYF.

V gene TRBV5-6 combines with J gene TRBJ2-2, with D maybe TRBD1 (5 bases). The CDR3 runs 17 residues. Germline V gives CDR1 SGHDT, CDR2 YYEEEE. V dropped 4 bases and J dropped 1 base, with 17 bases sitting between them. CDR3 DNA sequence: TGTGCCAGCAGCGACAGCCTAGACAAACTGAACACCGGGGAGCTGTTTTTT. It specifies CASSDSLDKLNTGELFF.

The chain recombines TRBV9 with TRBJ1-2, with unresolved D. The ends were cut back, 4 bases at V and 4 bases at J, with 2 bases in the middle. The V gene's germline CDR1 is SGDLS and CDR2 YYNGEE. The CDR3 loop spans 10 amino acids. The DNA of the CDR3 is TGTGCCAGCAGCAGCTATGGCTACACCTTC. It translates to CASSSYGYTF.

The chain employs TRBV27 and TRBJ2-7; 8 bases align to TRBD2. The CDR3 has 14 amino acids. With V trimmed by 5 bases and J by 0 bases, 3 bases remained unmatched. Germline values: CDR1 MNHEY, CDR2 SMNVEV (reference sequence). The CDR3, as DNA: TGTGCCAGCAGTCCGGGGACTAGCTCCTACGAGCAGTACTTC. It translates to CASSPGTSSYEQYF.

The CDR3: CAWSVWDRAGTDTQYF. The CDR3 nucleotides are TGTGCCTGGAGTGTCTGGGACAGGGCCGGCACAGATACGCAGTATTTT. The chain uses TRBV30 and TRBJ2-3, with 9 bases aligning to TRBD1. CDR3 size: 16 residues. The V gene's germline CDR1 is GTSNPN and CDR2 SVGIG (reference sequence). Trimming removed 0 bases from V and 1 base from J; junction bases left unmatched: 5.

V gene TRBV27 combines with J gene TRBJ2-3; TRBD1 matches 7 bases. Germline CDR1 reads MNHEY; CDR2 reads SMNVEV (reference sequence). The CDR3 contains 14 residues. V was clipped by 9 bases and J by 2 bases; unmatched bases: 8. DNA for the CDR3: TGTGCCAGAGATACAGGGGATTTCACAGATACGCAGTATTTT. Protein: CARDTGDFTDTQYF.

The chain employs TRBV6-1 and TRBJ2-5; 7 positions agree with TRBD2. There are 14 residues in the CDR3. V lost 8 bases to trimming and J lost 4 bases; unmatched junction nucleotides: 10. The germline CDR1 and CDR2 sequences are MNHNS and SASEGT. CDR3 DNA sequence: TGTGCCAGCGGGCTTTTAGCGGGTGCAGAGACCCAGTACTTC. Translation gives CASGLLAGAETQYF.

The chain couples TRBV5-5 to TRBJ2-3, with 10 bases matching TRBD2. The germline V gene has CDR1 SGHKS and CDR2 YYEKEE (reference sequence). V dropped 0 bases and J dropped 3; count of bases not matched to a gene: 10. This CDR3 region has 18 residues. CDR3 protein: CASSLGSGRKLWTDTQYF. CDR3 in DNA: TGTGCCAGCAGCTTGGGTAGCGGGAGGAAGCTGTGGACAGATACGCAGTATTTT.

The chain joins TRBV28 to TRBJ2-6; TRBD2 aligns across 9 bases. The J segment lost 2 bases and the V segment lost 4 bases, leaving 3 bases of the junction unmatched. CDR1 MDHEN and CDR2 SYDVKM come from the germline V gene. This CDR3 contains 16 residues. The CDR3 reads CASSSAGGAGANVLTF. As DNA, the CDR3 is TGTGCCAGCAGTTCAGCGGGAGGTGCTGGGGCCAACGTCCTGACTTTC.

This clone was counted a few times. The gene calls are TRBV6-1 and TRBJ1-2; TRBD1 matches at 7 bases. The CDR3 length is 14 residues. V was pared by 6 bases and J by 7 bases, with 11 bases of the junction left unmatched. Germline CDR1 is MNHNS and CDR2 is SASEGT. In nucleotides, the CDR3 is TGTGCCAGCAGCCCCGTTGGACAGGTACTTGGCTACACCTTC. This gives the protein CASSPVGQVLGYTF.

This clone showed up just a few times. The chain recombines TRBV28 with TRBJ2-7; 7 bases agree with TRBD1. Germline values: CDR1 MDHEN, CDR2 SYDVKM. The ends lost 2 bases at V and 3 bases at J; junction bases unmatched: 10. There are 16 residues in the CDR3. The CDR3 here is CASSLEGTAKNYEQYF. CDR3 nucleotides: TGTGCCAGCAGTTTAGAGGGGACAGCGAAGAACTACGAGCAGTACTTC. Looking up the rest from reference TRBV28 and TRBJ2-7 gives the full variable domain: DVKVTQSSRYLVKRTGEKVFLECVQDMDHENMFWYRQDPGLGLRLIYFSYDVKMKEKGDIPEGYSVSREKKERFSLILESASTNQTSMYLCASSLEGTAKNYEQYFGPGTRLTVT.

This sequence joins TRBV6-1 and TRBJ2-1; D may be TRBD1 (6 bases). This CDR3 has 15 residues. Germline CDR1 MNHNS, CDR2 SASEGT. V dropped 3 bases and J dropped 8 bases, with 17 bases sitting between them. The CDR3 here is CASSDASTGTDEQFF. The CDR3, as DNA: TGTGCCAGCAGTGATGCATCAACAGGGACCGATGAGCAGTTCTTC.

The chain recombines TRBV18 with TRBJ1-5; D is uncertain. The CDR3 loop spans 15 amino acids. The V end was cut by 3 bases, the J end by 3 bases, with 12 bases between. The germline CDR1 and CDR2 sequences are KGHSH and LQKENI. CDR3 loop: CASSPQAYSNQPQHF. CDR3 nucleotide sequence: TGTGCCAGCTCACCTCAGGCTTACTCCAATCAGCCCCAGCATTTT. The full variable domain, its missing parts supplied by reference TRBV18 and TRBJ1-5, is NAGVMQNPRHLVRRRGQEARLRCSPMKGHSHVYWYRQLPEEGLKFMVYLQKENIIDESGMPKERFSAEFPKEGPSILRIQQVVRGDSAAYFCASSPQAYSNQPQHFGDGTRLSIL.

The V call is TRBV4-1, the J call TRBJ2-5; D is possibly TRBD1 or TRBD2 (6 bases each). In germline, CDR1 is MGHRA, CDR2 YSYEKL. Trimming shortened V by 4 bases and J by 5 bases, and 17 bases separated the two germline ends. The CDR3 sequence is 15 residues long. The CDR3, as DNA: TGCGCCAGCAGCCCCAACCCGGGGGCGAGGGAGACCCAGTACTTC. Translation: CASSPNPGARETQYF.

The chain joins TRBV7-9 to TRBJ1-4; TRBD1 agrees at 12 bases. CDR3 length: 15 residues. Trimming at V came to 5 bases and at J to 6 bases, leaving 4 bases not matched to a gene. Per the germline V gene, CDR1 is SEHNR and CDR2 is FQNEAQ (reference sequence). The chain's CDR3 is CASSTGTGGHEKLFF. In nucleotides, the CDR3 is TGTGCCAGCAGCACCGGGACAGGGGGCCATGAAAAACTGTTTTTT.

The V call is TRBV6-4, the J call TRBJ2-3, with D perhaps TRBD1 (5 bases). In germline, CDR1 is MRHNA, CDR2 SNTAGT. V gave up 5 bases and J gave up 2 bases, with 14 bases separating them. The CDR3 contains 15 residues. The chain's CDR3 is CASSPWGQTTDTQYF. CDR3 in DNA: TGTGCCAGCAGTCCATGGGGCCAGACCACAGATACGCAGTATTTT.